This T cell receptor beta chain was identified during a study of blood T cell repertoires in COVID-19. Study at large: The United States, Italy and Spain were the sources of the acute and convalescent COVID-19 samples. The analysed material was cDNA or gDNA that came from T cells, B-cell-depleted T cells, or PBMCs.

CDR1 is SGHTA and CDR2 is FQGNSA in the germline V gene. The CDR3 is 14 amino acids. Trimming removed 5 bases from V and 5 bases from J; junction bases left unmatched: 9. Data came from immunoSEQ multiplex PCR; TCRdb stores just in-frame clones and leaves some out. The sample records around 60,000 clones, roughly 68% being singletons. This chain joins TRBV7-2 and TRBJ2-7; 7 bases are shared with TRBD1. The sequenced sample consisted of peripheral blood. The source of this sequence is a woman of 80 years or more with acute or convalescent COVID-19. CDR3 in DNA: TGTGCCAGCAGCCCGACCGGGACAGTTAACGAGCAGTACTTC. Its protein product is CASSPTGTVNEQYF.